The 31 T cell receptor beta chains below come from one sample, sequenced in a study of relationships among human T cell subsets. The T cell receptor alpha and beta CDR3 regions were amplified from mRNA by semiquantitative ARM-PCR. Tagged nested gene-specific primers were used first, then communal superprimers amplified exponentially. TCRdb analysed the multiplex PCR reads with MiXCR anew, one entry per CDR3 protein. Seen here are 2,000 to 3,000 distinct CDR3 sequences, about two fifths observed once, and the top ten hold 45%. Sequenced input: activated T cells sorted from blood. The subset: CD45RA-RO-CD69+ activated T cells. The receptors were gathered from a man aged 40-49 years in good health.

The V call is TRBV28, the J call TRBJ2-1; 10 bases match TRBD2. The CDR3 is made up of 16 amino acids. Trimming cost V 3 bases and J 7 bases; bases outside gene matches: 9. Germline V gene sequence: CDR1 MDHEN, CDR2 SYDVKM. CDR3 DNA sequence: TGTGCCAGCAGTTTCCCCAGCGGGAGGGGATTGAATGAGCAGTTCTTC. Amino acid sequence: CASSFPSGRGLNEQFF.

The V call is TRBV20-1, the J call TRBJ1-1; TRBD1 matches 7 bases. Germline CDR1 is DFQATT and CDR2 is SNEGSKA (reference sequence). The trim removed 1 base at V and 5 bases at J, leaving 7 bases unmatched. CDR3 length equals 14 residues. The chain's CDR3 is CSARAETGYTEAFF. Written as DNA, the CDR3 is TGCAGTGCTAGAGCCGAGACAGGGTATACTGAAGCTTTCTTT.

This clonotype was seen a handful of times. CDR3 amino acids: CASSHPLRGGANEQFF. The CDR3 DNA reads TGTGCCAGCAGCCACCCCCTGCGCGGGGGGGCCAATGAGCAGTTCTTC. The chain combines TRBV4-2 with TRBJ2-1, with 9 bases fitting TRBD2. Trimming cost V 3 bases and J 6 bases; bases outside gene matches: 9. The CDR3 spans 16 residues. Germline lookup yields CDR1 LGHNA and CDR2 YNFKEQ.

The rearrangement uses TRBV27 and TRBJ2-7; 9 bases agree with TRBD1. The CDR3 has 14 amino acids. The V gene's germline CDR1 is MNHEY and CDR2 SMNVEV (reference sequence). J was trimmed by 4 bases and V by 6 bases; bases with no gene match: 7. Written as DNA, the CDR3 is TGTGCCAGCAGGGTGGGACAGGGAGCGTACGAGCAGTACTTC. Translated, it gives CASRVGQGAYEQYF.

The chain is built from TRBV28 and TRBJ1-2, with D possibly being TRBD1 (5 bases). The germline V and J ends were trimmed by 3 bases and 7 bases, with 6 bases remaining between them. Per the germline V gene, CDR1 is MDHEN and CDR2 is SYDVKM. The CDR3 runs to 11 residues. DNA of the CDR3: TGTGCCAGCAGTTTCGGGGCTGGCTACACCTTC. Protein product: CASSFGAGYTF.

This chain connects TRBV6-1 to TRBJ2-6, with D possibly being TRBD1 (5 bases). CDR1 is MNHNS and CDR2 is SASEGT in the germline V gene. The V end was cut by 0 bases, the J end by 1 base, with 7 bases between. The CDR3 is 16 amino acids. CDR3 protein: CASSEASGSGANVLTF. The CDR3 DNA reads TGTGCCAGCAGTGAAGCCTCAGGGTCTGGGGCCAACGTCCTGACTTTC.

This clonotype is categorized as large. This chain joins TRBV5-1 and TRBJ1-5; D might be TRBD1 (6 bases). The CDR3 length is 14 residues. Germline CDR1 SGHRS, CDR2 YFSETQ. Trimming cost V 4 bases and J 6 bases, with 14 bases left between them. The CDR3, as DNA: TGCGCCAGCAGCGCCACAGGGCTGCCTCAGCCCCAGCATTTT. Its protein product is CASSATGLPQPQHF.

As for this clonotype: It may be a read error: a sequence one base away is much more abundant. The chain employs TRBV14 and TRBJ1-1, with 7 bases fitting TRBD1. Per germline, CDR1 SGHDN and CDR2 FVKESK. This CDR3 has 17 amino acids. V trimming: 0 bases; J trimming: 11 bases; junction bases outside the gene matches: 18. The CDR3 DNA is TGTGCCAGCAGCCAAGATCCTACAGGGGCGGTAACCACGGATGCTTTCTTT. Protein sequence: CASSQDPTGAVTTDAFF. Filled out from reference TRBV14 and TRBJ1-1, the complete variable domain reads EAGVTQFPSHSVIEKGQTVTLRCDPISGHDNLYWYRRVMGKEIKFLLHFVKESKQDESGMPNNRFLAERTGGTYSTLKVQPAELEDSGVYFCASSQDPTGAVTTDAFFGQGTRLTVV.

The chain's CDR3 is CASSLLAGYNEQYF. The DNA for the CDR3 is TGCGCCAGCAGCCTTTTAGCGGGGTACAACGAGCAGTACTTC. The chain employs TRBV4-1 and TRBJ2-7; 8 bases line up with TRBD2. This CDR3 is built from 14 residues. The trim removed 4 bases at V and 5 bases at J, leaving 7 bases unmatched. CDR1 and CDR2 from the germline V gene are MGHRA and YSYEKL.

The chain employs TRBV20-1 and TRBJ1-1; D not certain. Germline V CDR1 and CDR2: DFQATT, SNEGSKA (reference sequence). V was pared by 5 bases and J by 1 base, with 8 bases between. The CDR3 has 12 amino acids. The CDR3 spells CSAQSRNTEAFF. The CDR3 DNA reads as TGCAGTGCTCAGAGTCGGAACACTGAAGCTTTCTTT.

V and J are TRBV28 and TRBJ1-2; no clear D. The CDR3 runs to 13 residues. Germline CDR1 and CDR2: MDHEN and SYDVKM. Trimming shortened V by 6 bases and J by 5 bases, and 13 bases separated the two germline ends. CDR3 in DNA: TGTGCCAGCAGGGCTCCCGTTTGGTATGGCTACACCTTC. It encodes CASRAPVWYGYTF.

About this clonotype: This may arise from a read error, as a much more abundant clone is one base away. This chain connects TRBV27 to TRBJ1-1; the D gene is possibly TRBD1 (5 bases). CDR1 and CDR2 from the germline V gene are MNHEY and SMNVEV (reference sequence). This CDR3 has 14 amino acids. CDR3 sequence: CVSSLIGANTEAFF. DNA of the CDR3: TGTGTCAGCAGTTTAATCGGGGCGAACACTGAAGCTTTCTTT.

This chain joins TRBV25-1 and TRBJ2-1; D is ambiguous. The CDR3 totals 12 residues. Between the trimmed V and J ends, which lost 5 bases and 8 bases, there was a span of 10 bases. The germline gives CDR1 MGHDK, CDR2 SYGVNS. CDR3 protein: CASSSSGDEQFF. DNA of the CDR3: TGTGCCAGCAGTTCCTCCGGAGATGAGCAGTTCTTC.

Comment on this clonotype: In this CDR3 the conserved last residue, phenylalanine or tryptophan, is missing, so a read error is likely. The chain carries TRBV7-9 and TRBJ2-2; D gene uncertain. Germline CDR1 is SEHNR and CDR2 is FQNEAQ (reference sequence). The CDR3 spans 14 residues. V was shortened by 3 bases and J by 2 bases, with 7 bases between the two germline ends. The CDR3 sequence: CASSLAENTGELFS. The CDR3 DNA is TGTGCCAGCAGCTTGGCAGAAAACACCGGGGAGCTGTTTTCT.

The CDR3 region has the DNA TGTGCCAGCAGTGCGGACAGGGAATTTCAGCCCCAGCATTTT. Translation: CASSADREFQPQHF. The rearrangement links TRBV2 to TRBJ1-5; 8 bases line up with TRBD1. Germline V gene data show CDR1 as SNHLY and CDR2 as FYNNEI. V lost 4 bases, J lost 6 bases, and 5 bases stayed unmatched. This CDR3 is 14 amino acids long. Looking up the rest from reference TRBV2 and TRBJ1-5 gives the full variable domain: EPEVTQTPSHQVTQMGQEVILRCVPISNHLYFYWYRQILGQKVEFLVSFYNNEISEKSEIFDDQFSVERPDGSNFTLKIRSTKLEDSAMYFCASSADREFQPQHFGDGTRLSIL.

The V call is TRBV7-8, the J call TRBJ1-3; no clear D gene. The germline CDR1 and CDR2 sequences are SGHVS and FQNEAQ. V was clipped by 2 bases and J by 2 bases, with 10 bases between them. The CDR3 extends over 15 amino acids. The DNA of the CDR3 is TGTGCCAGCAGCTTACAGTCTAAAACTGGAAACACCATATATTTT. Its translation is CASSLQSKTGNTIYF.

This clonotype was found a few times. The chain has TRBV19 and TRBJ2-7; tentatively, D is TRBD2 (5 bases). V lost 7 bases and J lost 6, with 10 bases in between. Germline CDR1 reads LNHDA; CDR2 reads SQIVND (reference sequence). The CDR3 has 11 residues. The CDR3 region is CASMGSGEQYF. For the CDR3, the DNA is TGTGCCAGTATGGGGAGTGGCGAGCAGTACTTC.

The genes are TRBV11-2 and TRBJ2-7, with TRBD1 matching 7 bases. Germline values: CDR1 SGHAT, CDR2 FQNNGV. The CDR3 runs to 13 residues. With 4 bases clipped from V and 9 bases from J, the junction kept 9 bases outside the gene matches. The CDR3 region has the DNA TGTGCCAGCAGCTCCTACAGGGGTAATAGGCAGTACTTC. It yields the protein CASSSYRGNRQYF.

The V and J genes are TRBV10-3 and TRBJ2-1; TRBD2 matches at 14 bases. The germline CDR1 and CDR2 sequences are ENHRY and SYGVKD. With 10 bases clipped from V and 7 bases from J, the junction kept 3 bases outside the gene matches. This CDR3 spans 13 amino acids. The CDR3 is CATGTSGGNEQFF. DNA of the CDR3: TGTGCCACCGGGACTAGCGGGGGTAATGAGCAGTTCTTC.

In its sample, this clonotype was seen a few times. The J gene is TRBJ1-2, the V gene TRBV4-1; 8 nucleotides line up with TRBD1. The V segment lost 0 bases and the J segment 3 bases; nucleotides outside the gene matches: 0. The length of the CDR3 is 14 residues. Germline values: CDR1 MGHRA, CDR2 YSYEKL. The CDR3: CASSQEQGDYGYTF. For the CDR3, the DNA is TGCGCCAGCAGCCAAGAACAGGGGGACTATGGCTACACCTTC.

V is TRBV19 and J is TRBJ2-7; no clear D gene. Germline CDR1 and CDR2: LNHDA and SQIVND (reference sequence). The CDR3 length is 13 residues. With 0 bases removed from V and 3 bases from J, the gap between germline ends came to 6 bases. The CDR3 loop is CASSIDPHYEQYF. The CDR3 nucleotides are TGTGCCAGTAGTATAGATCCCCACTACGAGCAGTACTTC.

There are a few counts of this clonotype. The J gene is TRBJ2-1, the V gene TRBV11-1; TRBD1 matches at 7 bases. J was trimmed by 2 bases and V by 1 base; bases with no gene match: 2. The CDR3 covers 15 residues. CDR1 and CDR2 (germline): SGHAT, FQDESV (reference sequence). CDR3 region: CASSLEDRAYNEQFF. DNA for the CDR3: TGTGCCAGCAGCTTAGAAGACAGGGCCTACAATGAGCAGTTCTTC.

The count of this clonotype is one. The rearrangement links TRBV20-1 to TRBJ2-7, with D perhaps TRBD1 (6 bases). There are 13 residues in the CDR3. The V and J ends lost 6 bases and 4 bases respectively, with 16 bases between them. Germline V CDR1 and CDR2: DFQATT, SNEGSKA (reference sequence). The CDR3 spells CSARLNREYEQYF. As DNA, the CDR3 is TGCAGTGCCAGACTAAACAGGGAATACGAGCAGTACTTC.

The J gene is TRBJ2-5, the V gene TRBV11-1, with D unclear. The germline CDR1 and CDR2 sequences are SGHAT and FQDESV (reference sequence). V was trimmed by 6 bases and J by 5 bases, leaving 13 bases between them. The CDR3 runs to 13 residues. CDR3 bases: TGTGCCAGCAGAAAGCCCCATGGTGAGACCCAGTACTTC. It is translated as CASRKPHGETQYF. The entire variable domain, with the rest obtained from reference TRBV11-1 and TRBJ2-5, is as follows: EAEVAQSPRYKITEKSQAVAFWCDPISGHATLYWYRQILGQGPELLVQFQDESVVDDSQLPKDRFSAERLKGVDSTLKIQPAELGDSAMYLCASRKPHGETQYFGPGTRLLVL.

The chain has TRBV21-1 and TRBJ2-7; the tabulated D call, TRBD2, remains unverified against the DNA. TRBV21-1 is a listed pseudogene. This CDR3 contains 15 residues. CDR3 sequence (DNA): TGTGCCAGCAGCAAAATCCCAGGGAGGTTGGTTGAGCAGTACTTC. Translated: CASSKIPGRLVEQYF.

Only a few counts were recorded for this clonotype. The V and J genes are TRBV2 and TRBJ2-1, with unresolved D. The CDR3 contains 16 residues. Germline assignment: CDR1 SNHLY and CDR2 FYNNEI. Trimming pared 3 bases from V and 2 bases from J, leaving 14 bases between. This chain's CDR3 is CASSDARSRPYNEQFF. The DNA of the CDR3 is TGTGCCAGCAGTGACGCCCGCTCGAGGCCCTACAATGAGCAGTTCTTC.

The V call is TRBV11-2, the J call TRBJ2-1; 11 positions match TRBD2. The germline CDR1 and CDR2 sequences are SGHAT and FQNNGV. The CDR3 loop spans 17 amino acids. V lost 2 bases, J lost 3 bases, and 6 bases stayed unmatched. The CDR3 DNA sequence: TGTGCCAGCAGCTTAATGATGACTAGCGGGGACTACAATGAGCAGTTCTTC. Its protein is CASSLMMTSGDYNEQFF.

The genes are TRBV27 and TRBJ1-5; D call uncertain. The CDR3 totals 16 residues. Trimming shortened V by 5 bases and J by 2 bases, and 16 bases separated the two germline ends. Germline CDR1 MNHEY, CDR2 SMNVEV (reference sequence). The CDR3 nucleotides read TGTGCCAGCAGTCCTCTCAGGTCAGATGGCAATCAGCCCCAGCATTTT. Translated: CASSPLRSDGNQPQHF.

V is TRBV20-1 and J is TRBJ2-3; D remains unclear. Germline-derived CDR1 and CDR2 are DFQATT and SNEGSKA (reference sequence). The CDR3 runs to 8 residues. V lost 7 bases to trimming and J lost 5 bases, with 1 base between them. The CDR3 here is CSGDTQYF. CDR3 DNA: TGCAGTGGAGATACGCAGTATTTT.

This chain links TRBV29-1 with TRBJ2-3; TRBD1 matches 7 bases. The V gene end was trimmed by 3 bases and the J gene end by 3 bases; junction bases not matched to a gene: 6. This CDR3 spans 14 amino acids. Per the germline V gene, CDR1 is SQVTM and CDR2 is ANQGSEA. The CDR3: CSVEKGAKTDTQYF. The CDR3 DNA follows: TGCAGCGTTGAGAAGGGGGCGAAGACAGATACGCAGTATTTT.

The rearrangement links TRBV28 to TRBJ1-1; D possibly corresponds to TRBD1 (5 bases). This CDR3 has 13 residues. The germline V gene has CDR1 MDHEN and CDR2 SYDVKM. V was trimmed by 10 bases and J by 0 bases, leaving 12 bases between them. CDR3 sequence (DNA): TGTGCCACTCACAGGAAATTGAACACTGAAGCTTTCTTT. Protein product: CATHRKLNTEAFF. Using reference TRBV28 and TRBJ1-1 for the parts outside the CDR3, the full variable domain is DVKVTQSSRYLVKRTGEKVFLECVQDMDHENMFWYRQDPGLGLRLIYFSYDVKMKEKGDIPEGYSVSREKKERFSLILESASTNQTSMYLCATHRKLNTEAFFGQGTRLTVV.